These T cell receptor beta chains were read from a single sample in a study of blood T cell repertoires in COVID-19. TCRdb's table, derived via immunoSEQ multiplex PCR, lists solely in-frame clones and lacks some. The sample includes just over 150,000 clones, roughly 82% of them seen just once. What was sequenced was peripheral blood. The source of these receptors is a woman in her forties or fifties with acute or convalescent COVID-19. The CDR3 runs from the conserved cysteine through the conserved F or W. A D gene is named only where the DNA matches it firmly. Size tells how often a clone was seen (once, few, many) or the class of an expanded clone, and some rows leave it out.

CASSFSREAGYTF | TGCGCCAGCAGCTTTAGTCGCGAGGCGGGCTACACCTTC | TRBJ1-2 | . | TRBV5-1 | 13 | .
CASSLLAGVVGDF | TGTGCCAGCAGTCTTCTAGCGGGAGTAGTCGGAGACTTC | TRBJ2-7 | TRBD2 | TRBV28 | 13 | once
CASSRSPGRNTEAFF | TGTGCCAGCAGCAGATCCCCGGGGAGAAACACTGAAGCTTTCTTT | TRBJ1-1 | . | TRBV2 | 15 | .
CASSGDSGNTGELFF | TGCGCCAGCAGCGGGGACAGTGGGAACACCGGGGAGCTGTTTTTT | TRBJ2-2 | TRBD1 | TRBV5-1 | 15 | few
CASSPWGSGGTDTQYF | TGTGCCAGCAGCCCTTGGGGTAGCGGGGGCACAGATACGCAGTATTTT | TRBJ2-3 | TRBD2 | TRBV7-9 | 16 | .
CASSLAGRIGETQYF | TGCGCCAGCAGCCTAGCGGGGAGAATTGGAGAGACCCAGTACTTC | TRBJ2-5 | TRBD2 | TRBV10-2 | 15 | .
CASSGTSGRTGELFF | TGTGCCAGCAGCGGGACTAGCGGGAGAACCGGGGAGCTGTTTTTT | TRBJ2-2 | TRBD2 | TRBV6-6 | 15 | .
CASTQRTGSGANVLTF | TGCGCCAGCACCCAGCGCACAGGGTCTGGGGCCAACGTCCTGACTTTC | TRBJ2-6 | . | TRBV5-1 | 16 | .
CASSQEAGRGNEQFF | TGCGCCAGCAGCCAAGAGGCAGGGCGGGGCAATGAGCAGTTCTTC | TRBJ2-1 | . | TRBV4-3 | 15 | .
CASRSGIVAGVETQYF | TGTGCCAGCCGGTCGGGTATAGTAGCGGGAGTGGAGACCCAGTACTTC | TRBJ2-5 | TRBD2 | TRBV27 | 16 | .
CASSPRQGHSYEQYF | TGTGCCAGCAGCCCAAGACAGGGGCACAGCTACGAGCAGTACTTC | TRBJ2-7 | TRBD1 | TRBV9 | 15 | .
CASSHLRRGGVLQETQYF | TGCGCCAGCAGTCACCTTAGGAGGGGGGGGGTCCTTCAAGAGACCCAGTACTTC | TRBJ2-5 | . | TRBV23-1 | 18 | .
CASSQASGGSGELFF | TGTGCCAGCAGCCAAGCTAGCGGGGGCAGCGGGGAGCTGTTTTTT | TRBJ2-2 | TRBD2 | TRBV3-1/TRBV3-2 | 15 | .
CASSTPRAPYSPLHF | TGTGCCAGCAGCACCCCCAGGGCGCCCTATTCACCCCTCCACTTT | TRBJ1-6 | . | TRBV7-2 | 15 | .
CASSYYPGQSSYNSPLHF | TGTGCCAGCAGCTACTACCCGGGACAGTCCTCCTATAATTCACCCCTCCACTTT | TRBJ1-6 | TRBD1 | TRBV5-6 | 18 | .
CASSLAGPSSYNEQFF | TGTGCCAGCAGCTTGGCAGGGCCAAGCTCCTACAATGAGCAGTTCTTC | TRBJ2-1 | . | TRBV5-4 | 16 | once
CASSHPASGGRNPYNEQFF | TGTGCCAGCAGCCACCCCGCTAGCGGGGGCCGTAATCCCTACAATGAGCAGTTCTTC | TRBJ2-1 | TRBD2 | TRBV7-2 | 19 | .
CASSSGQGRPQYF | TGTGCCAGCAGCTCTGGACAGGGAAGGCCGCAGTATTTT | TRBJ2-3 | TRBD1 | TRBV11-3 | 13 | .
CASSLGPGTSGETQYF | TGCGCCAGCAGCTTGGGCCCTGGGACTAGCGGGGAGACCCAGTACTTC | TRBJ2-5 | TRBD2 | TRBV5-1 | 16 | .
CASGRKGREHEQFF | TGTGCTAGTGGTAGGAAGGGTCGGGAGCATGAGCAGTTCTTC | TRBJ2-1 | . | TRBV12-5 | 14 | .
CASSSQTGTGNTIYF | TGTGCCAGCTCATCCCAGACAGGAACGGGAAACACCATATATTTT | TRBJ1-3 | . | TRBV18 | 15 | once
CASSFASGINNEQFF | TGTGCCAGCAGCTTTGCTAGCGGGATAAACAATGAGCAGTTCTTC | TRBJ2-1 | TRBD2 | TRBV5-5 | 15 | .
CASSQFGVSTEAFF | TGCGCCAGCAGCCAGTTCGGGGTTAGCACTGAAGCTTTCTTT | TRBJ1-1 | . | TRBV4-3 | 14 | .
CASSPLSGGVIDTQYF | TGCGCCAGCAGCCCCCTAAGTGGAGGGGTAATAGATACGCAGTATTTT | TRBJ2-3 | . | TRBV5-1 | 16 | .
CASSSGGHGELFF | TGTGCCAGCAGTAGCGGGGGGCACGGGGAGCTGTTTTTT | TRBJ2-2 | TRBD2 | TRBV2 | 13 | .
CASSTTSSKRNTQYF | TGCGCCAGCAGCACGACTAGCTCCAAGAGGAATACGCAGTATTTT | TRBJ2-3 | TRBD2 | TRBV5-1 | 15 | .
CSASGGKNQPQHF | TGCAGTGCTAGTGGCGGGAAGAATCAGCCCCAGCATTTT | TRBJ1-5 | . | TRBV20-1 | 13 | .
CASKRDTNTGELFF | TGCGCCAGCAAGCGGGACACGAACACCGGGGAGCTGTTTTTT | TRBJ2-2 | . | TRBV10-2 | 14 | .
CASSPFRDRLTEAFF | TGTGCCAGCTCACCGTTTCGGGACAGACTCACTGAAGCTTTCTTT | TRBJ1-1 | TRBD1 | TRBV18 | 15 | .
CASSLAQLRAQYF | TGTGCCAGCAGTTTAGCCCAGCTGCGGGCCCAGTACTTC | TRBJ2-5 | . | TRBV12-3/TRBV12-4 | 13 | .
CASSLDGGPPYEQYF | TGCGCCAGCAGCTTGGACGGCGGGCCCCCCTACGAGCAGTACTTC | TRBJ2-7 | . | TRBV5-1 | 15 | few
CASSGSTSPSSYNEQFF | TGTGCCAGCAGCGGCTCGACTAGCCCGAGCTCCTACAATGAGCAGTTCTTC | TRBJ2-1 | TRBD2 | TRBV7-9 | 17 | .
CASSRLQINQETQYF | TGTGCCAGCAGTCGGCTACAGATAAACCAAGAGACCCAGTACTTC | TRBJ2-5 | . | TRBV6-5 | 15 | .
CASSQGGQGWTEAFF | TGCGCCAGCAGCCAAGGTGGGCAGGGTTGGACTGAAGCTTTCTTT | TRBJ1-1 | . | TRBV4-3 | 15 | .
CASGPRGGQGAESGNTIYF | TGTGCCAGCGGGCCCCGGGGGGGACAGGGAGCCGAATCTGGAAACACCATATATTTT | TRBJ1-3 | TRBD1 | TRBV7-9 | 19 | .
CATSDLTGGTDTQYF | TGTGCCACCAGTGATTTAACAGGGGGCACAGATACGCAGTATTTT | TRBJ2-3 | TRBD1 | TRBV24-1 | 15 | .
CASSGQVTGELFF | TGTGCCAGTAGCGGACAGGTTACCGGGGAGCTGTTTTTT | TRBJ2-2 | TRBD1 | TRBV19 | 13 | .
CASSLMVAGGPDTQYF | TGTGCCAGCAGCTTAATGGTAGCGGGAGGCCCAGATACGCAGTATTTT | TRBJ2-3 | TRBD2 | TRBV7-3 | 16 | once
CATSFKWPGSKNEQYF | TGTGCCACCAGTTTTAAGTGGCCAGGGTCAAAAAACGAGCAGTACTTC | TRBJ2-7 | . | TRBV24-1 | 16 | .
CSASLIIGGETQYF | TGCAGTGCTAGTCTCATTATCGGCGGAGAGACCCAGTACTTC | TRBJ2-5 | . | TRBV20-1 | 14 | .
CASRISTGQPYEQYF | TGTGCCAGCAGGATATCTACGGGACAACCCTACGAGCAGTACTTC | TRBJ2-7 | . | TRBV27 | 15 | .
CASSLGQFSYNEQFF | TGTGCCAGCAGCCTCGGACAGTTCTCCTACAATGAGCAGTTCTTC | TRBJ2-1 | . | TRBV7-8 | 15 | .
CASSLGQRRITEAFF | TGTGCCAGCAGCCTGGGACAGAGGAGGATCACTGAAGCTTTCTTT | TRBJ1-1 | TRBD1 | TRBV13 | 15 | .
CASSLERGSSPLHF | TGTGCCAGCAGCTTAGAGCGGGGAAGTTCACCCCTCCACTTT | TRBJ1-6 | . | TRBV7-6 | 14 | .
CASSQGLAASTGELFF | TGTGCCAGCAGCCAAGGACTAGCGGCAAGCACCGGGGAGCTGTTTTTT | TRBJ2-2 | TRBD2 | TRBV4-2 | 16 | .
CASLRDQYNEQFF | TGTGCCAGCCTACGGGATCAGTACAATGAGCAGTTCTTC | TRBJ2-1 | . | TRBV2 | 13 | .
CASSLLHRFGTIGEQFF | TGTGCCAGCAGTTTATTGCACAGGTTCGGGACAATAGGTGAGCAGTTCTTC | TRBJ2-1 | . | TRBV28 | 17 | .
CASSESGTSGKAKNIQYF | TGCGCCAGCAGTGAGTCAGGGACTAGCGGGAAAGCCAAAAACATTCAGTACTTC | TRBJ2-4 | TRBD2 | TRBV10-2 | 18 | .
CASSLARLARYEQYF | TGTGCCAGCAGCTTAGCCCGACTAGCGAGATACGAGCAGTACTTC | TRBJ2-7 | TRBD2 | TRBV7-8 | 15 | .
CASSTRAGSSYNEQFF | TGTGCCAGCAGCACCCGAGCGGGATCGTCTTACAATGAGCAGTTCTTC | TRBJ2-1 | TRBD2 | TRBV7-7 | 16 | .
CASSRGLHPTSDTQYF | TGTGCCAGTAGTAGGGGCCTCCATCCCACTTCAGATACGCAGTATTTT | TRBJ2-3 | . | TRBV19 | 16 | .
CATSKGTVSTDTQYF | TGTGCCACCAGCAAAGGGACAGTTAGCACAGATACGCAGTATTTT | TRBJ2-3 | TRBD1 | TRBV15 | 15 | .
CASSRGGAGDEQYF | TGTGCCAGCAGCCGAGGGGGAGCAGGGGACGAGCAGTACTTC | TRBJ2-7 | . | TRBV5-6 | 14 | .
CASSYSSFGGAYEQYF | TGTGCCAGCAGTTACTCGAGTTTCGGGGGAGCCTACGAGCAGTACTTC | TRBJ2-7 | . | TRBV6-5 | 16 | .
CASSPTNPGQGAWETQYF | TGTGCCAGCAGTCCGACCAATCCGGGACAGGGGGCATGGGAGACCCAGTACTTC | TRBJ2-5 | TRBD1 | TRBV6-2/TRBV6-3 | 18 | .
CASSYSRTVNSYEQYF | TGTGCCAGCAGTTACTCTCGGACAGTGAACTCCTACGAGCAGTACTTC | TRBJ2-7 | . | TRBV6-5 | 16 | .
CASSYSGASNQPQHF | TGTGCCAGCAGTTACTCTGGGGCAAGCAATCAGCCCCAGCATTTT | TRBJ1-5 | . | TRBV6-5 | 15 | .
CATSRLDRANTEAFF | TGTGCCACCAGCAGACTCGACAGGGCAAACACTGAAGCTTTCTTT | TRBJ1-1 | TRBD1 | TRBV15 | 15 | .
CASTEQLSPLHF | TGTGCCAGCACGGAACAGCTTTCACCCCTCCACTTT | TRBJ1-6 | . | TRBV2 | 12 | .